The 20 T cell receptor beta chains below come from one sample, sequenced in a study of shared clonotypes between healthy human individuals. Naive CD8 isolation took CD45RO-negative cells positively selected for CCR7 and excluded terminally differentiated effector memory CD45RA+ cells. The method was immunoSEQ multiplex PCR; TCRdb's version includes in-frame clones alone and lacks a portion of them. The table includes 1.5 million to 2.5 million clones, about 95% detected once. The sample comprised naive CD8+ T cells sorted from blood. These TCRs come from a man younger than 30 in good health.

The V and J genes are TRBV11-2 and TRBJ2-2, with D perhaps matching TRBD1 or TRBD2 (5 bases each). Germline V gene data show CDR1 as SGHAT and CDR2 as FQNNGV. This CDR3 is built from 16 residues. V dropped 4 bases and J dropped 6 bases, with 18 bases sitting between them. CDR3 in amino acids: CASSWLASRDAGELFF. The CDR3 nucleotides read TGTGCCAGCAGCTGGTTAGCTAGCAGGGATGCCGGGGAGCTGTTTTTT.

V gene TRBV6-5 combines with J gene TRBJ1-1; D possibly corresponds to TRBD1 (6 bases). The CDR3 covers 14 residues. CDR1 is MNHEY and CDR2 is SVGAGI in the germline V gene. V was cut by 5 bases and J by 1 base, with 11 bases left in between. The CDR3: CASSNIGGNTEAFF. CDR3 nucleotide sequence: TGTGCCAGCAGTAATATAGGGGGGAACACTGAAGCTTTCTTT.

The chain employs TRBV10-3 and TRBJ2-6, with TRBD2 as a possible D gene (5 bases). The CDR3 is made up of 17 amino acids. Germline V CDR1 and CDR2: ENHRY, SYGVKD. V gave up 6 bases and J gave up 3 bases, with 18 bases separating them. The CDR3 loop is CAIRARPLDNGANVLTF. CDR3 in DNA: TGTGCCATCAGGGCAAGACCACTAGACAATGGGGCCAACGTCCTGACTTTC.

V gene TRBV2 combines with J gene TRBJ2-7, with D perhaps matching TRBD2 (6 bases). Germline values: CDR1 SNHLY, CDR2 FYNNEI. The CDR3 consists of 17 residues. V shed 6 bases and J shed 0 bases, with 21 bases lying between them. This chain's CDR3 is CASSEEEGTPSSYEQYF. The CDR3 DNA reads as TGTGCCAGCAGCGAGGAGGAGGGCACCCCAAGCTCCTACGAGCAGTACTTC.

The chain has TRBV9 and TRBJ2-2; D remains unclear. Germline values: CDR1 SGDLS, CDR2 YYNGEE. The CDR3 is 14 amino acids. Trimming removed 0 bases from V and 6 bases from J, with 9 bases in between. The CDR3 sequence: CASSVGVGPGELFF. In DNA, the CDR3 is TGTGCCAGCAGCGTAGGAGTCGGCCCCGGGGAGCTGTTTTTT.

The chain has TRBV6-6 and TRBJ1-5; D uncertain. This CDR3 region has 12 residues. Trimming pared 8 bases from V and 5 bases from J, leaving 10 bases between. The germline V gene has CDR1 MNHNY and CDR2 SVGAGI (reference sequence). CDR3 DNA: TGTGCCAGCGGACCCGGGGATCAGCCCCAGCATTTT. Protein product: CASGPGDQPQHF.

This chain links TRBV5-8 with TRBJ2-5; 9 bases align to TRBD2. CDR3 size: 17 residues. The V and J ends lost 1 base and 5 bases, in that order; junction bases with no gene match: 12. Germline loops: CDR1 SGHTS, CDR2 YDEGEE. The CDR3 loop is CASSLNLAGWDRETQYF. DNA of the CDR3: TGTGCCAGCAGCTTGAACCTAGCGGGATGGGACCGGGAGACCCAGTACTTC. Using reference TRBV5-8 and TRBJ2-5 for the parts outside the CDR3, the full variable domain is EAGVTQSPTHLIKTRGQQATLRCSPISGHTSVYWYQQALGLGLQFLLWYDEGEERNRGNFPPRFSGRQFPNYSSELNVNALELEDSALYLCASSLNLAGWDRETQYFGPGTRLLVL.

The CDR3 region has the DNA TGTGCCAGCATGGTAGGACAGGGGGCGTACGAGCAGTACTTC. It specifies CASMVGQGAYEQYF. The chain links TRBV6-5 to TRBJ2-7; 11 positions agree with TRBD1. The CDR3 has 14 residues. CDR1 is MNHEY, CDR2 SVGAGI, per germline. V lost 7 bases and J lost 4; bases outside the gene matches: 6.

The table lists this clone with a count of one. The chain couples TRBV13 to TRBJ2-7; D unresolved. From germline, CDR1 is PRHDT and CDR2 FYEKMQ (reference sequence). CDR3 length: 13 amino acids. Trimming removed 1 base from V and 5 bases from J, with 9 bases in between. The CDR3 here is CASSLALIHEQYF. As DNA, the CDR3 is TGTGCCAGCAGCTTAGCCCTCATCCACGAGCAGTACTTC. The variable domain in full, completed from reference TRBV13 and TRBJ2-7, reads AAGVIQSPRHLIKEKRETATLKCYPIPRHDTVYWYQQGPGQDPQFLISFYEKMQSDKGSIPDRFSAQQFSDYHSELNMSSLELGDSALYFCASSLALIHEQYFGPGTRLTVT.

In nucleotides, the CDR3 is TGTGCCAGCAGCGGCGGACAGGGAAACTATGGCTACACCTTC. Amino acids: CASSGGQGNYGYTF. This chain joins TRBV9 and TRBJ1-2; TRBD1 agrees at 8 bases. J was trimmed by 2 bases and V by 3 bases; bases with no gene match: 3. The CDR3 has 14 residues. Per germline, CDR1 SGDLS and CDR2 YYNGEE.

The chain links TRBV7-6 to TRBJ2-5; D perhaps matches TRBD2 (5 bases). Germline CDR1 reads SGHVS; CDR2 reads FNYEAQ. CDR3 length: 14 residues. V was shortened by 3 bases and J by 5 bases, with 13 bases between the two germline ends. Written as DNA, the CDR3 is TGTGCCAGCAGCTTCCCAGGCGGGTTGGAGACCCAGTACTTC. Its translation: CASSFPGGLETQYF.

V and J are TRBV10-2 and TRBJ2-1; the D is unclear. The V end lost 2 bases, the J end lost 9 bases, and 14 bases lay between the germline ends. Germline V lookup: CDR1 WSHSY, CDR2 SAAADI. There are 14 residues in the CDR3. The CDR3 protein is CASSEIAENTEQFF. The CDR3 DNA is TGCGCCAGCAGTGAGATTGCCGAGAACACTGAGCAGTTCTTC.

This chain joins TRBV4-1 and TRBJ2-2; D call uncertain. The CDR3 has 13 amino acids. Trimming removed 1 base at V and 8 bases at J, with 8 bases between. Germline CDR1 reads MGHRA; CDR2 reads YSYEKL. The CDR3 DNA is TGCGCCAGCAGCCAAGGTCTCTTGGGGGAGCTGTTTTTT. As protein: CASSQGLLGELFF.

This clone was seen a single time. V and J are TRBV5-1 and TRBJ2-3, with D perhaps matching TRBD1 or TRBD2 (5 bases each). Germline V gene lookup returns CDR1 SGHRS and CDR2 YFSETQ. The CDR3 consists of 15 residues. V was shortened by 5 bases and J by 8 bases, with 21 bases between the two germline ends. The CDR3 is CASRDTGASFSTQYF. In DNA, the CDR3 is TGCGCCAGCAGGGATACCGGGGCGTCTTTTAGTACGCAGTATTTT.

The chain is built from TRBV2 and TRBJ1-2, with D unresolved. Germline V gives CDR1 SNHLY, CDR2 FYNNEI. The germline V and J ends were trimmed by 1 base and 2 bases, with 8 bases remaining between them. The CDR3 has 14 residues. CDR3 nucleotides: TGTGCCAGCAGTGAAGGGACGGAAAACTATGGCTACACCTTC. It specifies CASSEGTENYGYTF.

The chain recombines TRBV19 with TRBJ2-7, with 8 bases lining up with TRBD1. Unmatched junction bases numbered 7, after V lost 10 bases and J lost 2 bases. In germline, CDR1 is LNHDA, CDR2 SQIVND (reference sequence). CDR3 length: 13 amino acids. The CDR3 is CATTGGGPYEQYF. CDR3 nucleotide sequence: TGTGCCACCACAGGGGGTGGACCCTACGAGCAGTACTTC.

The chain joins TRBV2 to TRBJ2-3; 9 nucleotides agree with TRBD1. The CDR3 sequence is 13 residues long. The germline gives CDR1 SNHLY, CDR2 FYNNEI. Trimming removed 8 bases from V and 4 bases from J; junction bases left unmatched: 4. The CDR3 region is CASAGQGSDTQYF. For the CDR3, the DNA is TGTGCCAGCGCGGGACAGGGATCAGATACGCAGTATTTT.

The rearrangement links TRBV27 to TRBJ2-1, with 8 bases lining up with TRBD2. The germline CDR1 and CDR2 sequences are MNHEY and SMNVEV (reference sequence). V lost 8 bases to trimming and J lost 2 bases; unmatched junction nucleotides: 8. The CDR3 runs to 15 residues. The CDR3 here is CASGTGGGAYNEQFF. CDR3 nucleotide sequence: TGTGCCAGCGGTACGGGGGGGGGCGCCTACAATGAGCAGTTCTTC.

This chain joins TRBV5-4 and TRBJ2-1; 7 nucleotides align to TRBD1. Germline CDR1 reads SGHNT; CDR2 reads YYREEE (reference sequence). V lost 4 bases, J lost 8 bases, and 6 bases stayed unmatched. The CDR3 consists of 13 residues. The DNA of the CDR3 is TGTGCCAGCAGCCAACGACAGGGCTATGAGCAGTTCTTC. Translated, it gives CASSQRQGYEQFF.

For this clone: Other DNA variants within this sample encode the same CDR3. The chain links TRBV14 to TRBJ1-3; D remains ambiguous. The CDR3 has 14 residues. V was trimmed by 1 base and J by 1 base, leaving 5 bases between them. Germline loops: CDR1 SGHDN, CDR2 FVKESK. The chain's CDR3 is CASSQGGSGNTIYF. The DNA of the CDR3 is TGTGCCAGCAGCCAAGGGGGATCTGGAAACACCATATATTTT.